The 31 T cell receptor beta chains reported below all come from one sample, sequenced in a study of yellow fever vaccine responses in identical twins. A single record per CDR3 protein comes from TCRdb applying MiXCR to the RT-PCR reads. The sample has approximately 4,000 distinct CDR3 sequences, under 85% seen once; the top ten hold 6.5% to 8%. The source material was T cells from blood (PBMCs), unsorted or a sorted subset (not recorded which), sampled before or after yellow fever vaccination (not recorded which). Receptors originate from a woman between 18 and 29 years old who received the yellow fever vaccine.

V gene TRBV6-5 combines with J gene TRBJ2-2, with D uncertain. V dropped 2 bases and J dropped 5 bases, with 15 bases sitting between them. Germline CDR1 and CDR2: MNHEY and SVGAGI. The CDR3 extends over 16 amino acids. The CDR3 loop is CASSYGSMGTTGELFF. DNA for the CDR3: TGTGCCAGCAGTTACGGTTCAATGGGCACGACCGGGGAGCTGTTTTTT.

V usage is TRBV15 and J usage is TRBJ2-3, with D possibly being TRBD2 (5 bases). From germline, CDR1 is LNHNV and CDR2 YYDKDF (reference sequence). Trimming took off 0 bases at V and 0 bases at J, with 10 bases between the two ends. The CDR3 contains 16 residues. CDR3 sequence reads: CATSRDQLGSTDTQYF. The CDR3 nucleotides are TGTGCCACCAGCAGAGATCAACTAGGTAGCACAGATACGCAGTATTTT.

V gene TRBV6-5 combines with J gene TRBJ1-2; tentatively, D is TRBD1 (5 bases). V was shortened by 0 bases and J by 5 bases, with 13 bases between the two germline ends. Germline V gene lookup returns CDR1 MNHEY and CDR2 SVGAGI. The CDR3 loop spans 15 amino acids. The CDR3 loop is CASSYSRTTLYGYTF. CDR3 coding DNA: TGTGCCAGCAGTTACTCGCGGACAACCTTATATGGCTACACCTTC.

The gene calls are TRBV9 and TRBJ2-7; D possibly uses TRBD1 or TRBD2 (6 bases each). Trimming shortened V by 3 bases and J by 3 bases, and 13 bases separated the two germline ends. The germline V gene has CDR1 SGDLS and CDR2 YYNGEE. The CDR3 loop spans 14 amino acids. The CDR3 spells CASSGGAQSYEQYF. Here the CDR3 DNA reads TGTGCCAGCAGCGGGGGGGCGCAAAGCTACGAGCAGTACTTC.

The rearrangement links TRBV30 to TRBJ1-3; TRBD1 agrees at 10 bases. The CDR3 contains 15 residues. Germline CDR1 and CDR2: GTSNPN and SVGIG (reference sequence). The V and J ends lost 1 base and 0 bases, in that order; junction bases with no gene match: 0. The CDR3 sequence is CAWSGTGGSGNTIYF. Here the CDR3 DNA reads TGTGCCTGGAGTGGGACAGGGGGCTCTGGAAACACCATATATTTT.

This chain connects TRBV6-1 to TRBJ2-1; 7 bases fit TRBD1. The V gene end was trimmed by 6 bases and the J gene end by 7 bases; junction bases not matched to a gene: 12. Germline V gene lookup returns CDR1 MNHNS and CDR2 SASEGT. The CDR3 is 15 amino acids. CDR3 loop: CASSPVTGSANEQFF. CDR3 nucleotide sequence: TGTGCCAGCAGCCCCGTGACAGGGTCGGCAAATGAGCAGTTCTTC.

CDR3 in amino acids: CASSVGTGEFTDTQYF. CDR3 bases: TGTGCCAGCAGCGTAGGAACCGGGGAATTCACAGATACGCAGTATTTT. The chain links TRBV7-6 to TRBJ2-3; D is perhaps TRBD2 (5 bases). Per germline, CDR1 SGHVS and CDR2 FNYEAQ. V dropped 5 bases and J dropped 2 bases, with 17 bases sitting between them. CDR3 length equals 16 residues.

The chain uses TRBV4-1 and TRBJ2-5; D not resolved. This CDR3 is 14 amino acids long. The germline V gene has CDR1 MGHRA and CDR2 YSYEKL. V dropped 5 bases and J dropped 5 bases, with 15 bases sitting between them. CDR3 sequence (DNA): TGCGCCAGCAGCGGATCTCTGGCGTTGGAGACCCAGTACTTC. This sequence encodes CASSGSLALETQYF.

V gene TRBV20-1 combines with J gene TRBJ2-1; D ambiguous. The V gene's germline CDR1 is DFQATT and CDR2 SNEGSKA (reference sequence). V shed 6 bases and J shed 0 bases, with 12 bases lying between them. The CDR3 is made up of 14 amino acids. CDR3 coding DNA: TGCAGTGCCCGAGGCCTAAGCTCCTACAATGAGCAGTTCTTC. As protein: CSARGLSSYNEQFF.

The V and J genes are TRBV29-1 and TRBJ2-5, with 7 positions matching TRBD1. CDR1 SQVTM and CDR2 ANQGSEA come from the germline V gene. This CDR3 contains 13 residues. V was pared by 6 bases and J by 2 bases, with 6 bases of the junction left unmatched. The CDR3 DNA is TGCAGCGTCCAACAGGGGAATCAAGAGACCCAGTACTTC. This encodes CSVQQGNQETQYF.

V usage is TRBV30 and J usage is TRBJ2-1, with TRBD2 matching over 9 bases. Germline V gives CDR1 GTSNPN, CDR2 SVGIG (reference sequence). V was pared by 5 bases and J by 10 bases, with 15 bases of the junction left unmatched. The CDR3 extends over 15 amino acids. In DNA form, the CDR3 reads TGTGCCTGGGCCCCCTTGGGACTAGCCTCCGGAGAGCAGTTCTTC. Translating it yields CAWAPLGLASGEQFF. Full variable domain (remainder filled in from reference TRBV30 and TRBJ2-1): SQTIHQWPATLVQPVGSPLSLECTVEGTSNPNLYWYRQAAGRGLQLLFYSVGIGQISSEVPQNLSASRPQDRQFILSSKKLLLSDSGFYLCAWAPLGLASGEQFFGPGTRLTVL.

This clonotype was seen a few times. This chain links TRBV28 with TRBJ2-1; the D is unclear. V gave up 6 bases and J gave up 9 bases, with 18 bases separating them. Per the germline V gene, CDR1 is MDHEN and CDR2 is SYDVKM. The CDR3 loop spans 14 amino acids. The CDR3 sequence is CASSLLATMREQFF. The CDR3 DNA reads TGTGCCAGCAGCCTTCTGGCCACGATGCGTGAGCAGTTCTTC.

Points on this clonotype: The junction differs from germline at one of its ends, possibly a read error. The chain couples TRBV5-5 to TRBJ2-7; possibly TRBD2 for D (6 bases). The CDR3 extends over 14 amino acids. Germline CDR1 is SGHKS and CDR2 is YYEKEE (reference sequence). In nucleotides, the CDR3 is TGTGCCAGCAGTTTGGGCGGGGCGTTCAACGAGCAGTACTTC. It encodes CASSLGGAFNEQYF.

This clonotype has just one count. The V gene is TRBV6-9, the J gene TRBJ2-1, with 7 bases matching TRBD1. This CDR3 is 14 amino acids long. The J segment lost 5 bases and the V segment lost 2 bases, leaving 3 bases of the junction unmatched. Germline V lookup: CDR1 MNHGY, CDR2 SVAAGI. DNA for the CDR3: TGTGCCAGCAGTTATACAGGGGACCACAATGAGCAGTTCTTC. Translation gives CASSYTGDHNEQFF.

This chain joins TRBV15 and TRBJ2-3; 7 positions match TRBD2. The V and J ends lost 3 bases and 4 bases, in that order; junction bases with no gene match: 4. This CDR3 spans 14 amino acids. The V gene's germline CDR1 is LNHNV and CDR2 YYDKDF (reference sequence). CDR3 in amino acids: CATSSGLVADTQYF. The CDR3 bases are TGTGCCACCAGCAGCGGACTAGTAGCAGATACGCAGTATTTT. Drawing the rest from reference TRBV15 and TRBJ2-3, the complete variable domain is DAMVIQNPRYQVTQFGKPVTLSCSQTLNHNVMYWYQQKSSQAPKLLFHYYDKDFNNEADTPDNFQSRRPNTSFCFLDIRSPGLGDTAMYLCATSSGLVADTQYFGPGTRLTVL.

This clonotype was recorded only once. The J gene is TRBJ2-7, the V gene TRBV4-2; TRBD1 matches 8 bases. The CDR3 is made up of 13 amino acids. V lost 0 bases and J lost 11; bases outside the gene matches: 6. The germline gives CDR1 LGHNA, CDR2 YNFKEQ. In DNA, the CDR3 is TGTGCCAGCAGCCAAGATCAGGGACAGGAGGAGTACTTC. Amino acids: CASSQDQGQEEYF.

This chain connects TRBV15 to TRBJ1-1; possible D gene TRBD1, 5 bases. Trimming took off 0 bases at V and 4 bases at J, with 15 bases between the two ends. The CDR3 extends over 16 amino acids. Germline V gives CDR1 LNHNV, CDR2 YYDKDF (reference sequence). The CDR3 protein is CATSRDTAVRGTEAFF. The CDR3 coding sequence is TGTGCCACCAGCAGAGATACAGCGGTTAGGGGCACTGAAGCTTTCTTT.

Points on this clonotype: Relative to the germline gene, one junction end is altered; a read error may explain this. The J gene is TRBJ1-6, the V gene TRBV15; D unclear. The V gene's germline CDR1 is LNHNV and CDR2 YYDKDF (reference sequence). The CDR3 has 18 amino acids. CDR3 bases: TGTGCCACCAGCCGAGAAGTGGCCAACCTCTCCTATAATTCACCCCTCCACTTT. Translating it yields CATSREVANLSYNSPLHF.

The chain carries TRBV7-9 and TRBJ2-7; the D is unclear. Trimming stripped 5 bases from V and 0 bases from J, with 11 bases between. The CDR3 covers 14 residues. Germline CDR1 reads SEHNR; CDR2 reads FQNEAQ (reference sequence). The CDR3 reads CASSPTDLSYEQYF. DNA for the CDR3: TGTGCCAGCAGCCCGACGGACCTCTCCTACGAGCAGTACTTC.

The rearrangement links TRBV10-1 to TRBJ2-1; 9 bases map to TRBD2. The CDR3 length is 16 residues. CDR1 is WNHNN, CDR2 SYGVQD, per germline (reference sequence). V lost 0 bases and J lost 3; bases outside the gene matches: 3. CDR3 in DNA: TGCGCCAGCAGTGAGTCTTTGCGGGAGGGCTACAATGAGCAGTTCTTC. Translated: CASSESLREGYNEQFF.

J is TRBJ1-2 and V is TRBV11-1; D gene ambiguous. CDR3 size: 13 residues. V was clipped by 6 bases and J by 2 bases, with 10 bases between them. Germline values: CDR1 SGHAT, CDR2 FQDESV (reference sequence). The CDR3 DNA sequence: TGTGCCAGCAGGAGACCAGAGAACTATGGCTACACCTTC. Protein product: CASRRPENYGYTF. The complete variable domain, with remaining parts taken from reference TRBV11-1 and TRBJ1-2, reads EAEVAQSPRYKITEKSQAVAFWCDPISGHATLYWYRQILGQGPELLVQFQDESVVDDSQLPKDRFSAERLKGVDSTLKIQPAELGDSAMYLCASRRPENYGYTFGSGTRLTVV.

For this clonotype: An end of the junction does not agree with germline; a read error may underlie this. This chain links TRBV4-3 with TRBJ1-1, with D perhaps matching TRBD1 (5 bases). Germline CDR1 reads LGHNA; CDR2 reads YSLEER. The CDR3 sequence is 14 residues long. CDR3 sequence (DNA): TGCGCCAGCAGCCTGGCCCAGTTGGACACTGAAGCTCTCTTT. This encodes CASSLAQLDTEALF.

V and J are TRBV3-1 and TRBJ1-6, with D perhaps TRBD1 (5 bases). Between the trimmed V and J ends, which lost 3 bases and 8 bases, there was a span of 14 bases. CDR1 is LGHDT and CDR2 is YNNKEL in the germline V gene (reference sequence). CDR3 length: 15 amino acids. CDR3 protein: CASSQHRLFDSPLHF. Written as DNA, the CDR3 is TGTGCCAGCAGCCAGCACAGGCTTTTCGATTCACCCCTCCACTTT.

This clonotype has just one count. The genes are TRBV10-1 and TRBJ1-1, with 9 bases aligning to TRBD1. This CDR3 comprises 18 residues. With 6 bases clipped from V and 4 bases from J, the junction kept 18 bases outside the gene matches. Germline CDR1 and CDR2: WNHNN and SYGVQD (reference sequence). CDR3 residues: CASSVPAGTGQRSTEAFF. In DNA form, the CDR3 reads TGCGCCAGCAGCGTCCCCGCCGGGACAGGGCAAAGGAGCACTGAAGCTTTCTTT.

The chain recombines TRBV10-3 with TRBJ2-2, with 13 bases fitting TRBD2. V dropped 0 bases and J dropped 7; count of bases not matched to a gene: 8. This CDR3 comprises 18 residues. CDR1 and CDR2 from the germline V gene are ENHRY and SYGVKD. CDR3 region: CAISESKTSGRLGGELFF. CDR3 bases: TGTGCCATCAGTGAGTCGAAGACTAGCGGGAGGCTGGGCGGGGAGCTGTTTTTT.

The V gene is TRBV2, the J gene TRBJ2-7; 8 bases map to TRBD2. J was trimmed by 2 bases and V by 7 bases; bases with no gene match: 7. Germline CDR1 is SNHLY and CDR2 is FYNNEI. The CDR3 is made up of 14 amino acids. CDR3 nucleotides: TGTGCCAGCAACCGGGGGGGGGTCGCCTACGAGCAGTACTTC. Protein product: CASNRGGVAYEQYF.

This clonotype was seen only a few times. The gene calls are TRBV27 and TRBJ1-2, with D perhaps matching TRBD1 (5 bases). The V end was cut by 11 bases, the J end by 4 bases, with 14 bases between. The CDR3 runs 12 residues. CDR1 MNHEY and CDR2 SMNVEV come from the germline V gene (reference sequence). The CDR3 region is CAAWGGGYGYTF. The CDR3 nucleotides are TGTGCCGCTTGGGGCGGCGGCTATGGCTACACCTTC.

This sequence joins TRBV12-3 or TRBV12-4 and TRBJ2-3; TRBD2 agrees at 8 bases. CDR3 length: 13 residues. The J segment lost 10 bases and the V segment lost 4 bases, leaving 7 bases of the junction unmatched. The CDR3 region has the DNA TGTGCCAGCAGTTCGGGGGGGCCCGAGGCGCAGTATTTT. Its translation is CASSSGGPEAQYF.

The chain recombines TRBV11-2 with TRBJ2-3, with D possibly being TRBD1 (7 bases). CDR1 is SGHAT and CDR2 is FQNNGV in the germline V gene. The CDR3 totals 14 residues. V was clipped by 5 bases and J by 1 base, with 10 bases between them. CDR3 loop: CASSGRGGTDTQYF. The CDR3 region has the DNA TGTGCCAGCAGCGGCAGGGGGGGCACAGATACGCAGTATTTT.

This chain uses TRBV29-1 with TRBJ2-7; 7 positions agree with TRBD2. This CDR3 spans 13 amino acids. Germline values: CDR1 SQVTM, CDR2 ANQGSEA. V lost 6 bases and J lost 0; bases outside the gene matches: 5. As DNA, the CDR3 is TGCAGCGTAGGGGAGGGCTTCTCCTACGAGCAGTACTTC. Its protein product is CSVGEGFSYEQYF.

The chain employs TRBV15 and TRBJ2-3; 7 positions match TRBD2. The CDR3 is made up of 13 amino acids. Germline trimming cut 6 bases from V and 5 bases from J; bases unmatched to any gene: 5. Germline V lookup: CDR1 LNHNV, CDR2 YYDKDF (reference sequence). The chain's CDR3 is CATRASGLDTQYF. The CDR3 nucleotides read TGTGCCACCAGGGCTAGCGGTCTAGATACGCAGTATTTT. Looking up the rest from reference TRBV15 and TRBJ2-3 gives the full variable domain: DAMVIQNPRYQVTQFGKPVTLSCSQTLNHNVMYWYQQKSSQAPKLLFHYYDKDFNNEADTPDNFQSRRPNTSFCFLDIRSPGLGDTAMYLCATRASGLDTQYFGPGTRLTVL.